This T cell receptor (beta chain) comes out of a study of T cells in Graves' hyperthyroidism and ophthalmopathy. General study results and limits: Classification by a 13 V-J model distinguished ophthalmopathy from stable hyperthyroidism.

This clonotype was seen ten or more times. Its cognate antigen is unknown. Template material for amplifying TCR beta CDR3 regions consisted of RNA transcripts. Carried out on the TCR CDR3, a first-round RT-PCR used the HTBI primer set. Each CDR3 protein is one row after TCRdb ran MiXCR on the multiplex PCR reads. The repertoire includes about 360,000 distinct CDR3 sequences, approximately 13% of them detected once, and around 9.2% sits in the top ten. CDR3 length: 16 residues. In germline, CDR1 is MDHEN, CDR2 SYDVKM. V lost 3 bases, J lost 0 bases, and 6 bases stayed unmatched. This chain uses TRBV28 with TRBJ2-3; 7 bases are a match to TRBD1. Material for sequencing was blood. This TCR was recovered from a woman under 30 with Graves' hyperthyroidism. CDR3 DNA: TGTGCCAGCAGTTTTACAGGGGCTGGTAGCACAGATACGCAGTATTTT. The encoded protein is CASSFTGAGSTDTQYF. The full variable domain, rest sourced from reference TRBV28 and TRBJ2-3, is DVKVTQSSRYLVKRTGEKVFLECVQDMDHENMFWYRQDPGLGLRLIYFSYDVKMKEKGDIPEGYSVSREKKERFSLILESASTNQTSMYLCASSFTGAGSTDTQYFGPGTRLTVL.